A selection of T cell receptor beta chains follows, all from one sample in a study of beta chain features in type 1 diabetes. Clones were read by immunoSEQ multiplex PCR, and TCRdb kept only the in-frame ones, dropping some. This sample has about 150,000 clones, with around 10% found just once. The specimen was central memory CD4+ T cells from blood. The receptors stem from a man aged 18 to 30 in good health. The CDR3 runs from the conserved cysteine through the conserved F or W. D genes are given only for firm matches. Clone size appears in some rows only: once, few, many, or a class for an expanded clone.

CDR3: CASSQVENGYTF
DNA: TGCGCCAGCAGCCAGGTAGAGAATGGCTACACCTTC
size: NA
J: TRBJ1-2
D: NA
V: TRBV4-1

CDR3: CASSEAAGEQPQHF
DNA: TGTGCCAGCAGTGAAGCGGCAGGGGAACAGCCCCAGCATTTT
size: few
J: TRBJ1-5
D: NA
V: TRBV2

CDR3: CASSLRQGGYTF
DNA: TGTGCCAGCAGTTTACGGCAGGGTGGCTACACCTTC
size: NA
J: TRBJ1-2
D: NA
V: TRBV28

CDR3: CASSGDSSNQPQHF
DNA: TGTGCCAGCAGTGGAGACAGTTCCAATCAGCCCCAGCATTTT
size: NA
J: TRBJ1-5
D: NA
V: TRBV2

CDR3: CASSDLRYEQYF
DNA: TGTGCCAGTAGTGACCTGAGATACGAGCAGTACTTC
size: few
J: TRBJ2-7
D: NA
V: TRBV19

CDR3: CASSLRTGRVGNTEAFF
DNA: TGTGCCAGCAGCTTAAGAACGGGGCGGGTAGGGAACACTGAAGCTTTCTTT
size: NA
J: TRBJ1-1
D: NA
V: TRBV7-9

CDR3: CASSPGQGARTQYF
DNA: TGTGCCAGCAGTCCCGGACAGGGGGCGCGTACGCAGTATTTT
size: NA
J: TRBJ2-3
D: TRBD1
V: TRBV28

CDR3: CASSVAEFTGNTIYF
DNA: TGTGCCAGCAGCGTAGCTGAGTTTACTGGAAACACCATATATTTT
size: few
J: TRBJ1-3
D: NA
V: TRBV9

CDR3: CSVRTGHVADTQYF
DNA: TGCAGCGTCAGGACAGGGCATGTTGCAGATACGCAGTATTTT
size: NA
J: TRBJ2-3
D: TRBD1
V: TRBV29-1

CDR3: CASSATGFGNSPLHF
DNA: TGTGCCAGCAGCGCGACAGGCTTTGGAAATTCACCCCTCCACTTT
size: NA
J: TRBJ1-6
D: NA
V: TRBV9

CDR3: CAWSNSGAFLFF
DNA: TGTGCCTGGAGTAACTCGGGGGCCTTCCTGTTCTTC
size: NA
J: TRBJ2-1
D: NA
V: TRBV30

CDR3: CASSWAGSYEQYF
DNA: TGCGCCAGCAGCTGGGCCGGGTCCTACGAGCAGTACTTC
size: NA
J: TRBJ2-7
D: NA
V: TRBV5-1

CDR3: CASSLDVAGGPYEQYF
DNA: TGTGCCAGCAGCTTAGATGTAGCGGGGGGGCCCTACGAGCAGTACTTC
size: many
J: TRBJ2-7
D: TRBD2
V: TRBV7-2

CDR3: CAWSPRGQGREKLFF
DNA: TGTGCCTGGAGTCCCCGGGGACAGGGGAGGGAAAAACTGTTTTTT
size: few
J: TRBJ1-4
D: TRBD1
V: TRBV30

CDR3: CASAQVGRREYEQYF
DNA: TGTGCCAGCGCACAGGTTGGGAGGCGGGAGTACGAGCAGTACTTC
size: few
J: TRBJ2-7
D: TRBD2
V: TRBV19

CDR3: CASSLEGDTEAFF
DNA: TGTGCCAGCAGCCTTGAAGGGGACACTGAAGCTTTCTTT
size: NA
J: TRBJ1-1
D: NA
V: TRBV7-8

CDR3: CASSLTGTSGHNEQFF
DNA: TGTGCCAGCAGCTTGACCGGGACTAGCGGTCACAATGAGCAGTTCTTC
size: few
J: TRBJ2-1
D: TRBD2
V: TRBV7-3

CDR3: CASSLGPGDTEAFF
DNA: TGTGCCAGCAGCTTAGGACCGGGGGATACTGAAGCTTTCTTT
size: few
J: TRBJ1-1
D: NA
V: TRBV11-3

CDR3: CASRRTGWANVLTF
DNA: TGTGCCAGCAGAAGGACAGGTTGGGCCAACGTCCTGACTTTC
size: NA
J: TRBJ2-6
D: TRBD1
V: TRBV14

CDR3: CASSVGDRNYGYTF
DNA: TGTGCCAGCAGCGTAGGGGACAGGAACTATGGCTACACCTTC
size: NA
J: TRBJ1-2
D: TRBD1
V: TRBV9

CDR3: CASSFSGLATDTQYF
DNA: TGTGCCAGCAGCTTTTCAGGGCTGGCAACAGATACGCAGTATTTT
size: few
J: TRBJ2-3
D: NA
V: TRBV7-9

CDR3: CASSLGGTSTDTQYF
DNA: TGCGCCAGCAGCTTGGGAGGGACTAGCACAGATACGCAGTATTTT
size: NA
J: TRBJ2-3
D: NA
V: TRBV5-1

CDR3: CASTLDPLFGDTQYF
DNA: TGTGCCAGCACCCTGGACCCCTTATTCGGGGATACGCAGTATTTT
size: NA
J: TRBJ2-3
D: NA
V: TRBV7-2

CDR3: CASSVDQGNYGYTF
DNA: TGTGCCAGCAGCGTAGATCAGGGGAACTATGGCTACACCTTC
size: few
J: TRBJ1-2
D: NA
V: TRBV9

CDR3: CATTWDRGVEQYF
DNA: TGTGCCACCACGTGGGACAGGGGAGTTGAGCAGTACTTC
size: few
J: TRBJ2-7
D: TRBD1
V: TRBV11-3

CDR3: CASSLLGGGALTQYF
DNA: TGTGCCAGCAGTTTATTGGGCGGGGGGGCCTTGACCCAGTACTTC
size: few
J: TRBJ2-5
D: TRBD2
V: TRBV28

CDR3: CASSPGQGADTQYF
DNA: TGTGCCAGCAGCCCAGGACAAGGCGCAGATACGCAGTATTTT
size: NA
J: TRBJ2-3
D: NA
V: TRBV7-2

CDR3: CAWIRASTGGYTF
DNA: TGTGCCTGGATACGGGCCTCCACGGGAGGCTACACCTTC
size: NA
J: TRBJ1-2
D: NA
V: TRBV30

CDR3: CASSQGTGSNQPQHF
DNA: TGTGCCAGCAGCCAAGGGACAGGCAGCAATCAGCCCCAGCATTTT
size: NA
J: TRBJ1-5
D: TRBD1
V: TRBV9